This note documents a single T cell receptor (beta chain) sequence. Its antigen is as yet unknown. Deletions cut 5 bases from V and 4 bases from J, with 11 bases between. The CDR3 spans 13 residues. The V gene's germline CDR1 is SEHNR and CDR2 FQNEAQ (reference sequence). This specimen belongs to a study of shared clonotypes between healthy human individuals. General study results and limits: A limitation of the genetic and exposure-history diversity represented arose from few donors.

Profiling relied on immunoSEQ multiplex PCR, and the TCRdb table lists in-frame clones only, not all of them. The sample gives about half a million clones, around 79% of which show up once; roughly 13% is in the top ten. The sequencing input was PBMCs. The chain has TRBV7-9 and TRBJ1-2; D call uncertain. This TCR was recovered from a woman aged 35 to 49 in good health. Some clones in this sample may be carry-over from other donors' samples. The CDR3 DNA is TGTGCCAGCAGCGCAACCTCGATCTATGGCTACACCTTC. It yields the protein CASSATSIYGYTF. The full variable domain, its missing parts supplied by reference TRBV7-9 and TRBJ1-2, is DTGVSQNPRHKITKRGQNVTFRCDPISEHNRLYWYRQTLGQGPEFLTYFQNEAQLEKSRLLSDRFSAERPKGSFSTLEIQRTEQGDSAMYLCASSATSIYGYTFGSGTRLTVV.